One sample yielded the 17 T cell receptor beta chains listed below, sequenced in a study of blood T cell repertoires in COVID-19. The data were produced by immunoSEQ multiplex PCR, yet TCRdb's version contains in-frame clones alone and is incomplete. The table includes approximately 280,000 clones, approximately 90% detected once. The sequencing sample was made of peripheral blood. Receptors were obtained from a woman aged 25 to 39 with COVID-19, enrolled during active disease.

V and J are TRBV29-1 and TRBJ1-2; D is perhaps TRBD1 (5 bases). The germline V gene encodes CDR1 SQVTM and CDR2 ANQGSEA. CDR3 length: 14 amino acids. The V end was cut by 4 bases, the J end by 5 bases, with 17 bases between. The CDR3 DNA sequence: TGCAGCGTTGTTTCGGACACGGAGTTTTATGGCTACACCTTC. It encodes CSVVSDTEFYGYTF.

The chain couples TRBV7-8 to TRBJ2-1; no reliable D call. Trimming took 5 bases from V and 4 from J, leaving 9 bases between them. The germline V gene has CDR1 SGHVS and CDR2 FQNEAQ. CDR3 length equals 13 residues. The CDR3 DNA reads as TGTGCCAGCAGCCAGAGATATTACAATGAGCAGTTCTTC. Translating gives CASSQRYYNEQFF.

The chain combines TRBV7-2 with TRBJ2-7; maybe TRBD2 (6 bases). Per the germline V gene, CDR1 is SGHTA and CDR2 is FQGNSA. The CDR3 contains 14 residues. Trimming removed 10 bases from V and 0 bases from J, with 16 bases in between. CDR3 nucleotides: TGTGCCACCGCCGGTGGCGGGGCCTCCTACGAGCAGTACTTC. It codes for CATAGGGASYEQYF.

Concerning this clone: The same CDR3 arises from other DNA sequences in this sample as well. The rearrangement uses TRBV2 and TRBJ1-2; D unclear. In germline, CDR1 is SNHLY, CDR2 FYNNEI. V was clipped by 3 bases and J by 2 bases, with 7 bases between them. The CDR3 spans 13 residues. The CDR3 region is CASSEGRNYGYTF. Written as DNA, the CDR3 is TGTGCCAGCAGTGAGGGCAGGAACTATGGCTACACCTTC.

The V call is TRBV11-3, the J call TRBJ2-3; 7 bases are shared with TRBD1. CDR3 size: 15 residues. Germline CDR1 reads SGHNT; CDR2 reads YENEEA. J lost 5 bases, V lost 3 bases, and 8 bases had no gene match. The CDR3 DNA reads TGTGCCAGCAGCTTGGGGACAGCGTACCTAGATACGCAGTATTTT. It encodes CASSLGTAYLDTQYF.

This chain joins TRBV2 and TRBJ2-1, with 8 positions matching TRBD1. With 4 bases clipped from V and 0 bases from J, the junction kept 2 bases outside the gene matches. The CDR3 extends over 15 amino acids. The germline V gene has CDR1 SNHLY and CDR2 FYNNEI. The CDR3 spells CASSGTGFSYNEQFF. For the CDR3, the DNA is TGTGCCAGCAGTGGGACAGGGTTCTCCTACAATGAGCAGTTCTTC.

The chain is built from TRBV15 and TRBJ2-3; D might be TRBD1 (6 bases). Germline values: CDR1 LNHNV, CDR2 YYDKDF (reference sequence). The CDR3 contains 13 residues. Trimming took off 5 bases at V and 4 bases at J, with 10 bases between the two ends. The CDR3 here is CATSEDSSDTQYF. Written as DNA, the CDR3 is TGTGCCACCAGCGAGGACAGCTCAGATACGCAGTATTTT.

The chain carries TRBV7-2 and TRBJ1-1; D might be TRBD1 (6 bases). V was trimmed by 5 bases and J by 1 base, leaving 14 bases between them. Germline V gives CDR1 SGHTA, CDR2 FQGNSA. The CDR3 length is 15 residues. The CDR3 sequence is CASSPEGTWNTEAFF. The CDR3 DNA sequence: TGTGCCAGCAGCCCAGAGGGGACATGGAACACTGAAGCTTTCTTT. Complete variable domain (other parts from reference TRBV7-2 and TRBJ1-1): GAGVSQSPSNKVTEKGKDVELRCDPISGHTALYWYRQSLGQGLEFLIYFQGNSAPDKSGLPSDRFSAERTGGSVSTLTIQRTQQEDSAVYLCASSPEGTWNTEAFFGQGTRLTVV.

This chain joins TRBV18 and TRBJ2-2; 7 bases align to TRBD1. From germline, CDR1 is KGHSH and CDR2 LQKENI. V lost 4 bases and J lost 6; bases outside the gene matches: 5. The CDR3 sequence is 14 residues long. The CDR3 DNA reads TGTGCCAGCTCACAAGACAGGGCGTCCGGGGAGCTGTTTTTT. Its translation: CASSQDRASGELFF.

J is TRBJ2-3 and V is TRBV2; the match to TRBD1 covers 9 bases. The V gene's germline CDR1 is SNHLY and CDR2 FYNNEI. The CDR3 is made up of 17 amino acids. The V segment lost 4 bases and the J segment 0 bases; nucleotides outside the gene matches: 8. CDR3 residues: CASSATGQGFSTDTQYF. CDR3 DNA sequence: TGTGCCAGCAGTGCCACGGGACAGGGATTCAGCACAGATACGCAGTATTTT. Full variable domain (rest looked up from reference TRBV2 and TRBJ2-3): EPEVTQTPSHQVTQMGQEVILRCVPISNHLYFYWYRQILGQKVEFLVSFYNNEISEKSEIFDDQFSVERPDGSNFTLKIRSTKLEDSAMYFCASSATGQGFSTDTQYFGPGTRLTVL.

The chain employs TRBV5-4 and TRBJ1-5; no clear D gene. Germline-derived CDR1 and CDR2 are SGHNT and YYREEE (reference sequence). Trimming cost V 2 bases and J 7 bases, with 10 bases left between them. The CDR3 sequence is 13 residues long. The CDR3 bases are TGTGCCAGCAGCTTCGACGGGGAGCAGCCCCAGCATTTT. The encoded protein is CASSFDGEQPQHF.

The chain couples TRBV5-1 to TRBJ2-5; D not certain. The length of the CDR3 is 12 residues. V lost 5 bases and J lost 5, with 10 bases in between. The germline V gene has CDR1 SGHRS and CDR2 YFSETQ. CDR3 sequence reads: CASRFWRETQYF. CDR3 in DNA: TGCGCCAGCAGGTTTTGGCGGGAGACCCAGTACTTC.

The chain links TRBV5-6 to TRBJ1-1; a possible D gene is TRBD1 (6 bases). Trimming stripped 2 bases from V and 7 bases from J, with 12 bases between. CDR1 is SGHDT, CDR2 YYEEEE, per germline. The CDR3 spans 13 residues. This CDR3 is CASSFGQLSEAFF. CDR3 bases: TGTGCCAGCAGCTTCGGACAGCTGAGTGAAGCTTTCTTT.

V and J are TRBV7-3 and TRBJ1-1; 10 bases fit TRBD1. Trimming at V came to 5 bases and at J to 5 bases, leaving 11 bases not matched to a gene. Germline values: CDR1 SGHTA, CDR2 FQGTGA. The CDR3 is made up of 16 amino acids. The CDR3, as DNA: TGTGCCAGCAGCCCTGGGACAGGGGCGCGAGATACTGAAGCTTTCTTT. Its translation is CASSPGTGARDTEAFF.

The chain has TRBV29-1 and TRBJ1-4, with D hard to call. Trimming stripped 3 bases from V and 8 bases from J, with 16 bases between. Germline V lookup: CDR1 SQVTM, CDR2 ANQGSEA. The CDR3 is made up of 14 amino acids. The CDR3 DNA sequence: TGCAGCGTTGATCCCGCGGGGATAGGGGAAAAACTGTTTTTT. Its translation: CSVDPAGIGEKLFF.

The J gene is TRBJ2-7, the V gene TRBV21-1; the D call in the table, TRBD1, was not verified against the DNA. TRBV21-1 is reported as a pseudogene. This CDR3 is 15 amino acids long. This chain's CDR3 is CASSKYETGGAGQYF. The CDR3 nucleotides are TGTGCCAGCAGCAAATATGAGACAGGGGGCGCGGGGCAGTACTTC.

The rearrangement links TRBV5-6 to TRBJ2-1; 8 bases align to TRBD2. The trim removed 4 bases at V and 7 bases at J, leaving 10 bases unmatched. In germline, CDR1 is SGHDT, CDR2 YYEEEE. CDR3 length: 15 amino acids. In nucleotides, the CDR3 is TGTGCCAGCAGCGCGGGACTAGAGAGAGTAAATGAGCAGTTCTTC. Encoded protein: CASSAGLERVNEQFF.